Each of the 3 T cell receptor beta chains below was sequenced from the same sample in a study of blood T cell repertoires in COVID-19. TCRdb's copy holds only in-frame clones and misses some; the assay was immunoSEQ multiplex PCR. The sample yields about 160,000 clones, 80% to 90% seen once. The specimen was PBMCs or T cells enriched from blood (not recorded which). These receptors were obtained from a woman in her fifties or sixties who had recovered from COVID-19.

The chain links TRBV19 to TRBJ2-3; D possibly corresponds to TRBD2 (7 bases). Germline CDR1 and CDR2: LNHDA and SQIVND (reference sequence). The length of the CDR3 is 15 residues. V shed 7 bases and J shed 7 bases, with 21 bases lying between them. CDR3 nucleotide sequence: TGTGCCAGTACCCTTGGGGGGGGCGCGGGCTATACGCAGTATTTT. Amino acid sequence: CASTLGGGAGYTQYF.

The V and J genes are TRBV4-3 and TRBJ2-7; D uncertain. This CDR3 comprises 13 residues. Germline loops: CDR1 LGHNA, CDR2 YSLEER. The V gene lost 6 bases and the J gene lost 5 bases, with 14 bases spanning the gap. The CDR3 bases are TGCGCCAGCAGTATTCGAGGAGTTAACGAGCAGTACTTC. As protein: CASSIRGVNEQYF.

The V call is TRBV5-6, the J call TRBJ2-1, with TRBD2 matching over 7 bases. CDR1 and CDR2 (germline): SGHDT, YYEEEE. V dropped 1 base and J dropped 9; count of bases not matched to a gene: 13. There are 16 residues in the CDR3. The CDR3 DNA is TGTGCCAGCAGCTTGTTCTTCGGCGGGGGACTTGCTGAGCAGTTCTTC. Translating gives CASSLFFGGGLAEQFF.